These 24 T cell receptor beta chains were sequenced from one sample in a study of blood T cell repertoires in COVID-19. Clones were read by immunoSEQ multiplex PCR, and TCRdb kept only the in-frame ones, dropping some. Here the sample spans a few hundred thousand clones, nearly 90% being singletons. Sequencing was done on a sample of peripheral blood. The source of these receptors is a man aged 18-30 years with active or convalescent COVID-19.

The chain combines TRBV11-2 with TRBJ1-2; D may be TRBD1 (6 bases). Between the trimmed V and J ends, which lost 2 bases and 0 bases, there was a span of 10 bases. CDR1 and CDR2 (germline): SGHAT, FQNNGV. There are 15 residues in the CDR3. The CDR3 protein is CASSLTAGANYGYTF. In nucleotides, the CDR3 is TGTGCCAGCAGCTTAACAGCAGGGGCTAACTATGGCTACACCTTC.

This chain links TRBV5-1 with TRBJ2-5; D uncertain. The CDR3 is made up of 15 amino acids. Trimming took off 4 bases at V and 6 bases at J, with 19 bases between the two ends. Germline CDR1 is SGHRS and CDR2 is YFSETQ. The DNA of the CDR3 is TGCGCCAGCAGCGAAAGCGAACTGTTCACCAAGACCCAGTACTTC. Translating it yields CASSESELFTKTQYF.

The V and J genes are TRBV9 and TRBJ2-3, with a tentative D call TRBD1 (5 bases). The CDR3 sequence is 15 residues long. Per the germline V gene, CDR1 is SGDLS and CDR2 is YYNGEE. V shed 4 bases and J shed 4 bases, with 16 bases lying between them. Here the CDR3 reads CASSSSGSEADTQYF. Here the CDR3 DNA reads TGTGCCAGCAGCTCTTCAGGGTCGGAAGCAGATACGCAGTATTTT. Variable domain in full (rest from reference TRBV9 and TRBJ2-3): DSGVTQTPKHLITATGQRVTLRCSPRSGDLSVYWYQQSLDQGLQFLIQYYNGEERAKGNILERFSAQQFPDLHSELNLSSLELGDSALYFCASSSSGSEADTQYFGPGTRLTVL.

V usage is TRBV27 and J usage is TRBJ2-2; 8 bases map to TRBD1. The CDR3 contains 12 residues. The germline gives CDR1 MNHEY, CDR2 SMNVEV (reference sequence). J was trimmed by 6 bases and V by 6 bases; bases with no gene match: 0. The CDR3 DNA sequence: TGTGCCAGCAGGACAGGGGCCGGGGAGCTGTTTTTT. This codes for CASRTGAGELFF.

This clone appeared once. The chain combines TRBV4-1 with TRBJ1-4; no firm D call. The ends were cut back, 0 bases at V and 4 bases at J, with 6 bases in the middle. CDR1 and CDR2 (germline): MGHRA, YSYEKL. The CDR3 spans 14 residues. CDR3 protein: CASSQDTYNEKLFF. CDR3 sequence (DNA): TGCGCCAGCAGCCAAGACACTTATAATGAAAAACTGTTTTTT.

The V gene is TRBV29-1, the J gene TRBJ2-7, with 7 nucleotides matching TRBD1. V gave up 2 bases and J gave up 0 bases; unmatched junction bases: 7. The length of the CDR3 is 15 residues. Germline CDR1 SQVTM, CDR2 ANQGSEA. DNA for the CDR3: TGCAGCGTTGAATCGGGACAGCAGAGCTCCTACGAGCAGTACTTC. It specifies CSVESGQQSSYEQYF.

The V and J genes are TRBV5-1 and TRBJ1-1; D uncertain. Germline CDR1 SGHRS, CDR2 YFSETQ. V was pared by 4 bases and J by 3 bases, with 7 bases between. The CDR3 length is 12 residues. The CDR3 DNA is TGCGCCAGCAGCCCCGGGGACACTGAAGCTTTCTTT. Amino acid sequence: CASSPGDTEAFF.

The CDR3 DNA reads TGTGCCAGCCGATCTGGACTGGACACTGAAGCTTTCTTT. Its protein product is CASRSGLDTEAFF. The chain recombines TRBV18 with TRBJ1-1; D remains ambiguous. There are 13 residues in the CDR3. Germline V gives CDR1 KGHSH, CDR2 LQKENI. The ends were cut back, 8 bases at V and 3 bases at J, with 13 bases in the middle. Complete variable domain (other parts from reference TRBV18 and TRBJ1-1): NAGVMQNPRHLVRRRGQEARLRCSPMKGHSHVYWYRQLPEEGLKFMVYLQKENIIDESGMPKERFSAEFPKEGPSILRIQQVVRGDSAAYFCASRSGLDTEAFFGQGTRLTVV.

This rearrangement joins TRBV6-5 to TRBJ2-5; TRBD1 matches at 11 bases. V lost 4 bases, J lost 4 bases, and 5 bases stayed unmatched. This CDR3 comprises 15 residues. Germline loops: CDR1 MNHEY, CDR2 SVGAGI. The CDR3 loop reads CASSFGQGASETQYF. In DNA, the CDR3 is TGTGCCAGCAGTTTCGGACAGGGGGCATCAGAGACCCAGTACTTC.

The chain recombines TRBV11-2 with TRBJ2-7; perhaps TRBD2 as D (6 bases). The CDR3 covers 13 residues. Germline CDR1 SGHAT, CDR2 FQNNGV. Trimming cost V 5 bases and J 3 bases, with 11 bases left between them. DNA for the CDR3: TGTGCCAGCAGCATTTACGGGGGCTACGAGCAGTACTTC. Protein: CASSIYGGYEQYF. Together with reference TRBV11-2 and TRBJ2-7, the CDR3 gives the full variable domain: EAGVAQSPRYKIIEKRQSVAFWCNPISGHATLYWYQQILGQGPKLLIQFQNNGVVDDSQLPKDRFSAERLKGVDSTLKIQPAKLEDSAVYLCASSIYGGYEQYFGPGTRLTVT.

This chain connects TRBV29-1 to TRBJ1-4; D remains ambiguous. The ends were cut back, 6 bases at V and 7 bases at J, with 12 bases in the middle. Germline V CDR1 and CDR2: SQVTM, ANQGSEA. CDR3 length: 12 amino acids. CDR3 in DNA: TGCAGCGTAGGGAGGCGAGGTGAAAAACTGTTTTTT. This sequence encodes CSVGRRGEKLFF.

The chain links TRBV19 to TRBJ1-2; 7 nucleotides align to TRBD1. Unmatched junction bases numbered 3, after V lost 3 bases and J lost 8 bases. CDR3 length equals 12 residues. Germline V gene lookup returns CDR1 LNHDA and CDR2 SQIVND (reference sequence). CDR3 protein: CASSMTGSGYTF. The CDR3 DNA reads TGTGCCAGTAGTATGACAGGGTCCGGCTACACCTTC.

The chain has TRBV9 and TRBJ2-7; D gene ambiguous. V was pared by 0 bases and J by 6 bases, with 16 bases between. This CDR3 is built from 15 residues. In germline, CDR1 is SGDLS, CDR2 YYNGEE. CDR3 residues: CASSVAGSGEGEQYF. DNA for the CDR3: TGTGCCAGCAGCGTAGCCGGTTCAGGTGAAGGCGAGCAGTACTTC.

CDR3 sequence reads: CASGLPLPDLRGKTYTEAFF. CDR3 bases: TGTGCTAGTGGTTTGCCCCTCCCCGACCTCAGGGGAAAGACGTACACTGAAGCTTTCTTT. The J gene is TRBJ1-1, the V gene TRBV12-5, with a weak D call TRBD1 (6 bases). The CDR3 sequence is 20 residues long. Germline values: CDR1 LGHNT, CDR2 FRNRAP. With 2 bases removed from V and 3 bases from J, the gap between germline ends came to 28 bases.

CDR3 in amino acids: CASSIGGSNTEAFF. The DNA of the CDR3 is TGTGCCAGTAGTATAGGAGGGTCCAACACTGAAGCTTTCTTT. V usage is TRBV19 and J usage is TRBJ1-1; D is undetermined. V was trimmed by 1 base and J by 2 bases, leaving 8 bases between them. The germline V gene has CDR1 LNHDA and CDR2 SQIVND (reference sequence). The CDR3 spans 14 residues.

The CDR3 bases are TGTGCCAGCAGCTTAGAGGCTTCAGCGGGGGCCACCGGGGAGCTGTTTTTT. Residues: CASSLEASAGATGELFF. The chain links TRBV7-2 to TRBJ2-2; TRBD2 aligns across 8 bases. J gave up 4 bases and V 1 base, and 8 bases lay outside the gene matches. The germline V gene has CDR1 SGHTA and CDR2 FQGNSA. CDR3 length: 17 residues.

V and J are TRBV7-8 and TRBJ1-2; tentatively, D is TRBD1 (5 bases). Germline-derived CDR1 and CDR2 are SGHVS and FQNEAQ. Between the trimmed V and J ends, which lost 1 base and 7 bases, there was a span of 10 bases. This CDR3 contains 13 residues. The CDR3 spells CASSLVAGLGYTF. Here the CDR3 DNA reads TGTGCCAGCAGCTTAGTAGCAGGGCTTGGCTACACCTTC.

The chain uses TRBV11-3 and TRBJ2-3; 7 positions match TRBD1. This CDR3 has 14 residues. The germline V gene encodes CDR1 SGHNT and CDR2 YENEEA. J gave up 2 bases and V 5 bases, and 4 bases lay outside the gene matches. The CDR3 region has the DNA TGTGCCAGCAGCAGACAGGGTTCCACAGATACGCAGTATTTT. It translates to CASSRQGSTDTQYF.

CDR3 sequence reads: CASSLASSGNTIYF. The DNA for the CDR3 is TGTGCCAGCAGCTTAGCCAGCTCTGGAAACACCATATATTTT. The chain is built from TRBV7-9 and TRBJ1-3; no reliable D call. Germline CDR1 reads SEHNR; CDR2 reads FQNEAQ (reference sequence). Trimming shortened V by 0 bases and J by 0 bases, and 3 bases separated the two germline ends. This CDR3 is 14 amino acids long.

The chain has TRBV3-1 (or the pseudogene TRBV3-2) and TRBJ2-2, with 10 bases lining up with TRBD1. Germline assignment: CDR1 LGHDT and CDR2 YNNKEL (reference sequence). J was trimmed by 6 bases and V by 1 base; bases with no gene match: 5. This CDR3 has 16 amino acids. The CDR3 loop reads CASSQVPGQGPGELFF. The CDR3 nucleotides read TGTGCCAGCAGCCAAGTACCGGGACAGGGGCCCGGGGAGCTGTTTTTT.

The chain couples TRBV13 to TRBJ2-5; 9 nucleotides line up with TRBD1. Per germline, CDR1 PRHDT and CDR2 FYEKMQ (reference sequence). The CDR3 is 16 amino acids. The V gene end was trimmed by 4 bases and the J gene end by 2 bases; junction bases not matched to a gene: 8. The CDR3 sequence: CASSSLDRGVQETQYF. CDR3 DNA: TGTGCCAGCAGCTCCCTGGACAGGGGCGTTCAAGAGACCCAGTACTTC.

J is TRBJ1-1 and V is TRBV5-1, with D unclear. Germline CDR1 reads SGHRS; CDR2 reads YFSETQ. The CDR3 has 15 residues. The V and J ends lost 9 bases and 1 base respectively, with 19 bases between them. CDR3 loop: CATSRTTGKNTEAFF. Here the CDR3 DNA reads TGCGCCACCTCAAGAACCACCGGGAAGAACACTGAAGCTTTCTTT.

V usage is TRBV5-1 and J usage is TRBJ1-4, with 10 bases fitting TRBD1. V dropped 4 bases and J dropped 10; count of bases not matched to a gene: 16. CDR1 and CDR2 from the germline V gene are SGHRS and YFSETQ. The length of the CDR3 is 17 residues. The CDR3 nucleotides read TGCGCCAGCAGCCTCTCAATGACGACAGGGGGCTCTGGAAAACTGTTTTTT. Protein: CASSLSMTTGGSGKLFF. Filled out from reference TRBV5-1 and TRBJ1-4, the complete variable domain reads KAGVTQTPRYLIKTRGQQVTLSCSPISGHRSVSWYQQTPGQGLQFLFEYFSETQRNKGNFPGRFSGRQFSNSRSEMNVSTLELGDSALYLCASSLSMTTGGSGKLFFGSGTQLSVL.

This sequence joins TRBV3-1 (or the pseudogene TRBV3-2) and TRBJ2-2, with TRBD2 as a possible D gene (5 bases). The CDR3 has 18 residues. V dropped 4 bases and J dropped 0 bases, with 18 bases sitting between them. From germline, CDR1 is LGHDT and CDR2 YNNKEL (reference sequence). The CDR3 DNA reads TGTGCCAGCAGCCCCCTGGGGATTAGCGAGGCGAACACCGGGGAGCTGTTTTTT. Encoded protein: CASSPLGISEANTGELFF.